This TCR beta chain is from a study of cytomegalovirus exposure and HLA in healthy donors. Study-wide results and caveats: Follow-up analysis found HLA locus-dependent TCR association rates, highest for DRB1 and lowest for HLA-C.

Germline CDR1 is MGHDK and CDR2 is SYGVNS. This CDR3 has 15 amino acids. This clone was observed once. Its specificity is not known. This PCR relied on a set of 60 Vbeta primers and 13 Jbeta primers. The method was immunoSEQ multiplex PCR; TCRdb's version includes in-frame clones alone and lacks a portion of them. The table records under 200,000 clones, approximately 84% of them present only once. V usage is TRBV25-1 and J usage is TRBJ2-5, with 9 bases that match TRBD2. Gene TRBJ2-7 matches the end of the DNA better, so the J call may be wrong. The clonotype originates from a man aged 25-40 years in good health and CMV-seronegative. Material: PBMCs. CDR3 bases: TGTGCCAGCAACTCCTGGGCTAGCGGGGAGAACGAGCAGTACTTC. Translating gives CASNSWASGENEQYF.